The present T cell receptor (beta chain) was sequenced within a study of cytomegalovirus exposure and HLA in healthy donors. The V gene lost 0 bases and the J gene lost 1 base, with 8 bases spanning the gap. The length of the CDR3 is 14 residues. CDR1 SGDLS and CDR2 YYNGEE come from the germline V gene. PCR used 60 Vbeta primers and 13 Jbeta primers. The table came from immunoSEQ multiplex PCR; TCRdb's copy has only in-frame clones and leaves some out. The data contain tens of thousands of clones, 73% of them singletons. What was sequenced was PBMCs. V is TRBV9 and J is TRBJ2-7; D not certain. This receptor was identified in a man aged 50-60 years in good health and CMV-seronegative. CDR3 amino acids: CASSVGRQSYEQYF. DNA for the CDR3: TGTGCCAGCAGCGTAGGCAGGCAATCCTACGAGCAGTACTTC.